These 14 T cell receptor beta chains came from one sample sequenced in a study of monozygotic twins with inflammatory bowel disease. From its re-call of the 5' RACE reads, TCRdb lists each CDR3 protein once, without DNA. The sample table sets out about 110,000 distinct CDR3 sequences. The sequenced sample was blood. The source is a human donor with ulcerative colitis or Crohn's disease, or a healthy co-twin of an affected twin (not recorded which).

The CDR3 protein is CSAPKVRDEQYF. This sequence joins TRBV20-1 and TRBJ2-7. Germline CDR1 is DFQATT and CDR2 is SNEGSKA (reference sequence). The CDR3 runs to 12 residues.

CDR3 in amino acids: CASSLQASYNEQFF. This rearrangement joins TRBV28 to TRBJ2-1. The germline V gene has CDR1 MDHEN and CDR2 SYDVKM. CDR3 length: 14 residues.

This chain connects TRBV18 to TRBJ1-1. Germline V gene lookup returns CDR1 KGHSH and CDR2 LQKENI. The CDR3 runs 19 residues. The CDR3 sequence is CASSPVPLEADTSNTEAFF.

The chain employs TRBV11-2 and TRBJ2-1; lacking DNA, the TRBD1 call made by TCRdb goes unchecked. Germline values: CDR1 SGHAT, CDR2 FQNNGV. The CDR3 has 15 amino acids. The CDR3 here is CASRPSGAAGGEQFF.

The V gene is TRBV7-2, the J gene TRBJ2-7; checking the TCRdb D call of TRBD2 is not possible without DNA. The CDR3 covers 17 residues. The V gene's germline CDR1 is SGHTA and CDR2 FQGNSA. The CDR3 reads CASSLAPTSGGAYEQYF. The complete variable domain, with remaining parts taken from reference TRBV7-2 and TRBJ2-7, reads GAGVSQSPSNKVTEKGKDVELRCDPISGHTALYWYRQSLGQGLEFLIYFQGNSAPDKSGLPSDRFSAERTGGSVSTLTIQRTQQEDSAVYLCASSLAPTSGGAYEQYFGPGTRLTVT.

The chain is built from TRBV10-3 and TRBJ1-3. Per germline, CDR1 ENHRY and CDR2 SYGVKD. The CDR3 totals 11 residues. The chain's CDR3 is CAIRQGNTIYF.

The chain employs TRBV10-3 and TRBJ2-1; lacking DNA, the TRBD2 call made by TCRdb goes unchecked. The CDR3 is 16 amino acids. Germline V CDR1 and CDR2: ENHRY, SYGVKD. This CDR3 is CAIGGLRNSSYNEQFF.

This chain uses TRBV19 with TRBJ2-1; TCRdb's D gene call, TRBD1, goes unchecked for lack of DNA. Germline loops: CDR1 LNHDA, CDR2 SQIVND (reference sequence). The CDR3 runs to 14 residues. The CDR3 sequence: CASSIVRTGHEQFF.

V is TRBV27 and J is TRBJ2-1; the D call of TRBD2 rests on TCRdb alone, since no DNA is present to check it. This CDR3 contains 14 residues. CDR1 MNHEY and CDR2 SMNVEV come from the germline V gene (reference sequence). The CDR3 loop is CASRGGGPLNEQFF.

V gene TRBV7-3 combines with J gene TRBJ2-3; TCRdb selects TRBD2, and the lack of DNA leaves this call unchecked. Germline CDR1 SGHTA, CDR2 FQGTGA. This CDR3 has 16 residues. The CDR3 protein is CASSSRGGADTDTQYF.

V and J are TRBV7-2 and TRBJ1-2; TCRdb reports TRBD1, a call that lacks DNA to check it against. CDR3 length: 14 amino acids. Germline CDR1 SGHTA, CDR2 FQGNSA. CDR3 region: CASSLAEAGGGYTF. The complete variable domain, with remaining parts taken from reference TRBV7-2 and TRBJ1-2, reads GAGVSQSPSNKVTEKGKDVELRCDPISGHTALYWYRQSLGQGLEFLIYFQGNSAPDKSGLPSDRFSAERTGGSVSTLTIQRTQQEDSAVYLCASSLAEAGGGYTFGSGTRLTVV.

This sequence joins TRBV9 and TRBJ2-7; the TCRdb call, TRBD2, lacks DNA for checking. This CDR3 is 15 amino acids long. CDR1 SGDLS and CDR2 YYNGEE come from the germline V gene. CDR3 protein: CASSVADYHTYEQYF. The whole variable domain, filled in from reference TRBV9 and TRBJ2-7, reads DSGVTQTPKHLITATGQRVTLRCSPRSGDLSVYWYQQSLDQGLQFLIQYYNGEERAKGNILERFSAQQFPDLHSELNLSSLELGDSALYFCASSVADYHTYEQYFGPGTRLTVT.

V gene TRBV5-1 combines with J gene TRBJ1-3. Germline V CDR1 and CDR2: SGHRS, YFSETQ. This CDR3 comprises 12 residues. CDR3 sequence reads: CASSILGNTIYF. Supplemented by reference TRBV5-1 and TRBJ1-3, the full variable domain reads KAGVTQTPRYLIKTRGQQVTLSCSPISGHRSVSWYQQTPGQGLQFLFEYFSETQRNKGNFPGRFSGRQFSNSRSEMNVSTLELGDSALYLCASSILGNTIYFGEGSWLTVV.

V and J are TRBV5-6 and TRBJ2-7; TCRdb's assignment of TRBD1 cannot be checked, as there is no DNA. Germline values: CDR1 SGHDT, CDR2 YYEEEE. The CDR3 totals 19 residues. The CDR3: CASSLTGWFGSKSSYEQYF.